One and the same sample provided the 20 T cell receptor beta chains below, sequenced in a study of CD8 T cells in Susac syndrome. An input of roughly 0.5 to 1 ug of RNA was subjected to reverse transcription using random hexamers. TCRdb processed the immunoSEQ multiplex PCR reads anew with MiXCR; each CDR3 protein has one entry. This table has 100,000 to 150,000 distinct CDR3 sequences, 75% to 90% appearing once. The specimen sequenced was CD8+ T cells from PBMCs. Receptors were obtained from a human donor with multiple sclerosis.

CDR3: CSAGSGGDRELFF. The CDR3 DNA follows: TGCAGTGCTGGGAGTGGGGGGGACCGGGAGCTGTTTTTT. This rearrangement joins TRBV20-1 to TRBJ2-2, with 7 positions matching TRBD2. Germline values: CDR1 DFQATT, CDR2 SNEGSKA (reference sequence). Germline trimming cut 5 bases from V and 9 bases from J; bases unmatched to any gene: 9. This CDR3 is built from 13 residues.

The CDR3 here is CASSSPGGTGELFF. CDR3 sequence (DNA): TGTGCCAGCAGTTCCCCCGGAGGCACCGGGGAGCTGTTTTTT. This chain connects TRBV12-3 or TRBV12-4 to TRBJ2-2, with D possibly TRBD2 on 5 matching bases. V shed 4 bases and J shed 4 bases, with 10 bases lying between them. CDR3 length: 14 residues.

The chain is built from TRBV20-1 and TRBJ1-1; 10 bases align to TRBD1. Germline CDR1 DFQATT, CDR2 SNEGSKA (reference sequence). V gave up 3 bases and J gave up 3 bases; unmatched junction bases: 1. CDR3 length: 13 residues. In nucleotides, the CDR3 is TGCAGTGCTAGGGGACAGGGGCACACTGAAGCTTTCTTT. This encodes CSARGQGHTEAFF.

V usage is TRBV11-2 and J usage is TRBJ2-3; D is unclear. The germline V gene has CDR1 SGHAT and CDR2 FQNNGV. The V end was cut by 4 bases, the J end by 6 bases, with 11 bases between. The CDR3 has 13 residues. CDR3 sequence: CASSSGLSDTQYF. The CDR3 DNA sequence: TGTGCCAGCAGCTCAGGATTGAGCGATACGCAGTATTTT.

The chain recombines TRBV4-1 with TRBJ1-5; tentatively, D is TRBD1 (6 bases). Germline CDR1 MGHRA, CDR2 YSYEKL. Trimming removed 3 bases from V and 4 bases from J, with 13 bases in between. The CDR3 is 15 residues long. The CDR3 nucleotides read TGCGCCAGCAGCCAGGGTGGGACAATGAATCAGCCCCAGCATTTT. Residues: CASSQGGTMNQPQHF.

The chain recombines TRBV2 with TRBJ2-7; maybe TRBD2 (6 bases). The V gene's germline CDR1 is SNHLY and CDR2 FYNNEI. The germline V and J ends were trimmed by 4 bases and 0 bases, with 13 bases remaining between them. The CDR3 is 15 amino acids. The CDR3 spells CASSGAGRSSYEQYF. CDR3 sequence (DNA): TGTGCCAGCAGTGGTGCGGGGAGGAGCTCCTACGAGCAGTACTTC.

In this sample, this clonotype turned up a few times. The rearrangement joins TRBV19 to TRBJ1-5; D gene uncertain. Trimming removed 0 bases from V and 9 bases from J, with 9 bases in between. CDR3 length: 13 amino acids. CDR1 is LNHDA, CDR2 SQIVND, per germline (reference sequence). This CDR3 is CASSIDPLWPQHF. CDR3 bases: TGTGCCAGTAGTATAGACCCACTCTGGCCCCAGCATTTT.

The chain is built from TRBV7-9 and TRBJ2-1; D is undetermined. The CDR3 runs to 15 residues. Germline CDR1 reads SEHNR; CDR2 reads FQNEAQ (reference sequence). Trimming stripped 5 bases from V and 0 bases from J, with 11 bases between. Here the CDR3 DNA reads TGTGCCAGCAGCCCGACCCTGAGCTCCTACAATGAGCAGTTCTTC. This gives the protein CASSPTLSSYNEQFF. The full variable domain, rest sourced from reference TRBV7-9 and TRBJ2-1, is DTGVSQNPRHKITKRGQNVTFRCDPISEHNRLYWYRQTLGQGPEFLTYFQNEAQLEKSRLLSDRFSAERPKGSFSTLEIQRTEQGDSAMYLCASSPTLSSYNEQFFGPGTRLTVL.

V is TRBV18 and J is TRBJ2-1; D gene ambiguous. Germline V gene data show CDR1 as KGHSH and CDR2 as LQKENI. This CDR3 region has 13 residues. Between the trimmed V and J ends, which lost 5 bases and 0 bases, there was a span of 5 bases. The CDR3 coding sequence is TGTGCCAGCTCATTAGCCTCCTACAATGAGCAGTTCTTC. The encoded protein is CASSLASYNEQFF. The full variable domain, with the rest looked up from reference TRBV18 and TRBJ2-1, is NAGVMQNPRHLVRRRGQEARLRCSPMKGHSHVYWYRQLPEEGLKFMVYLQKENIIDESGMPKERFSAEFPKEGPSILRIQQVVRGDSAAYFCASSLASYNEQFFGPGTRLTVL.

DNA of the CDR3: TGTGCCAGCTCCGAGGGCGGGGGGCCCTACGAGCAGTACTTC. It codes for CASSEGGGPYEQYF. The rearrangement uses TRBV2 and TRBJ2-7; TRBD2 aligns across 8 bases. V shed 8 bases and J 2 bases; nucleotides not matched to a gene: 8. The CDR3 totals 14 residues. The V gene's germline CDR1 is SNHLY and CDR2 FYNNEI.

In nucleotides, the CDR3 is TGTGCCAGCAGGCATGCAAAGGCGACGCAGTATTTT. Translated, it gives CASRHAKATQYF. The chain combines TRBV11-2 with TRBJ2-3, with no clear D. V gave up 6 bases and J gave up 9 bases, with 13 bases separating them. CDR3 size: 12 residues. Germline-derived CDR1 and CDR2 are SGHAT and FQNNGV. The full variable domain, with the rest looked up from reference TRBV11-2 and TRBJ2-3, is EAGVAQSPRYKIIEKRQSVAFWCNPISGHATLYWYQQILGQGPKLLIQFQNNGVVDDSQLPKDRFSAERLKGVDSTLKIQPAKLEDSAVYLCASRHAKATQYFGPGTRLTVL.

The chain couples TRBV13 to TRBJ2-1, with D possibly TRBD1 on 5 matching bases. Trimming took 0 bases from V and 5 from J, leaving 14 bases between them. Germline values: CDR1 PRHDT, CDR2 FYEKMQ (reference sequence). This CDR3 has 16 residues. CDR3: CASSLGAGLGHNEQFF. CDR3 sequence (DNA): TGTGCCAGCAGCTTAGGTGCAGGGTTGGGGCACAATGAGCAGTTCTTC.

The gene calls are TRBV7-9 and TRBJ1-5; tentatively, D is TRBD1 (6 bases). Deletions cut 5 bases from V and 5 bases from J, with 16 bases between. This CDR3 region has 15 residues. In germline, CDR1 is SEHNR, CDR2 FQNEAQ (reference sequence). CDR3 bases: TGTGCCAGCAGCCACAGGGATCACAGGGATCAGCCCCAGCATTTT. Its protein product is CASSHRDHRDQPQHF.

The V gene is TRBV4-1, the J gene TRBJ1-1; TRBD1 matches at 7 bases. V lost 1 base, J lost 1 base, and 0 bases stayed unmatched. The CDR3 consists of 14 residues. Germline CDR1 is MGHRA and CDR2 is YSYEKL. In nucleotides, the CDR3 is TGCGCCAGCAGCCAAGGGGACAGGAACACTGAAGCTTTCTTT. This sequence encodes CASSQGDRNTEAFF.

The chain is built from TRBV27 and TRBJ1-5; D gene ambiguous. The CDR3 spans 13 residues. Germline V lookup: CDR1 MNHEY, CDR2 SMNVEV (reference sequence). V was clipped by 3 bases and J by 6 bases, with 9 bases between them. The CDR3: CASSFGVAQPQHF. As DNA, the CDR3 is TGTGCCAGCAGTTTCGGGGTGGCTCAGCCCCAGCATTTT.

This clonotype was counted a single time. The chain has TRBV10-3 and TRBJ2-1; 11 bases match TRBD2. Germline V gives CDR1 ENHRY, CDR2 SYGVKD. The junction had 6 bases not matched to a gene; V was cut back by 2 bases and J by 6 bases. This CDR3 has 16 amino acids. The CDR3 sequence is CAISEHLSGGANEQFF. The CDR3 bases are TGTGCCATCAGTGAGCACCTTAGCGGGGGGGCCAATGAGCAGTTCTTC.

The J gene is TRBJ2-2, the V gene TRBV25-1; no firm D call. The CDR3 contains 14 residues. Deletions cut 3 bases from V and 5 bases from J, with 10 bases between. The germline gives CDR1 MGHDK, CDR2 SYGVNS. Here the CDR3 reads CASSEIDQTGELFF. The CDR3 DNA sequence: TGTGCCAGCAGTGAGATTGATCAAACCGGGGAGCTGTTTTTT.

The chain carries TRBV5-4 and TRBJ1-1; TRBD1 is a possible D gene (6 bases). The CDR3 has 15 residues. CDR1 and CDR2 from the germline V gene are SGHNT and YYREEE (reference sequence). V lost 4 bases, J lost 7 bases, and 20 bases lay in between. The DNA of the CDR3 is TGTGCCAGCAGCGACGGAACTTGGGGGCCGGATGAAGCTTTCTTT. This gives the protein CASSDGTWGPDEAFF.

The genes are TRBV9 and TRBJ1-3; perhaps TRBD1 as D (6 bases). Germline assignment: CDR1 SGDLS and CDR2 YYNGEE. V was cut by 4 bases and J by 2 bases, with 13 bases left in between. The CDR3 spans 15 residues. This CDR3 is CASSQTGSPGNTIYF. DNA for the CDR3: TGTGCCAGCAGCCAGACAGGTTCCCCTGGAAACACCATATATTTT.

V and J are TRBV7-2 and TRBJ2-1; 11 bases map to TRBD2. CDR1 SGHTA and CDR2 FQGNSA come from the germline V gene. The CDR3 covers 17 residues. V was clipped by 5 bases and J by 9 bases; unmatched bases: 15. The CDR3 is CASSDPIAGGPSTEQFF. The CDR3, as DNA: TGTGCCAGCAGCGACCCAATAGCGGGGGGGCCGTCAACTGAGCAGTTCTTC.